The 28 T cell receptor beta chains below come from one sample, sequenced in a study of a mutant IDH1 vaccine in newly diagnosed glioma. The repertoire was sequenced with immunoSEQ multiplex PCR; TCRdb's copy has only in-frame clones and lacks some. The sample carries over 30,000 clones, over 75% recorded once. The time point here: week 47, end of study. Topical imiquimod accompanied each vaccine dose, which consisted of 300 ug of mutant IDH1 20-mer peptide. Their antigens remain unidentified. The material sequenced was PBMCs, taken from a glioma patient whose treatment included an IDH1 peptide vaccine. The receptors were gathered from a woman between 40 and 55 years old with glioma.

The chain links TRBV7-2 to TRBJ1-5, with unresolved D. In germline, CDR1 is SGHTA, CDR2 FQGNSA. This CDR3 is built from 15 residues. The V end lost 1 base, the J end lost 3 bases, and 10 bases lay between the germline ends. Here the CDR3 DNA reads TGTGCCAGCAGCTTAGGGCGCAACCCCAATCAGCCCCAGCATTTT. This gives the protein CASSLGRNPNQPQHF.

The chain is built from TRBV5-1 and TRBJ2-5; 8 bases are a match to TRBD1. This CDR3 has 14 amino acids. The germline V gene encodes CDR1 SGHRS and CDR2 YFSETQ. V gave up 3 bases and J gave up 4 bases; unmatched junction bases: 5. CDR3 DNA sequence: TGCGCCAGCAGCTCGAGCGGACAGGGAGAGACCCAGTACTTC. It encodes CASSSSGQGETQYF. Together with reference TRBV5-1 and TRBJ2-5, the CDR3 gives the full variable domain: KAGVTQTPRYLIKTRGQQVTLSCSPISGHRSVSWYQQTPGQGLQFLFEYFSETQRNKGNFPGRFSGRQFSNSRSEMNVSTLELGDSALYLCASSSSGQGETQYFGPGTRLLVL.

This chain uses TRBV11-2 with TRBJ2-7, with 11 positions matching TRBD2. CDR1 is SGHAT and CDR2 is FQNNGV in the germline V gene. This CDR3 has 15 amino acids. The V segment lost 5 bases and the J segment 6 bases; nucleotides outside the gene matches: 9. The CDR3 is CASSAALAGGREQYF. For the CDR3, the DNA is TGTGCCAGCAGCGCCGCCCTAGCGGGGGGACGCGAGCAGTACTTC.

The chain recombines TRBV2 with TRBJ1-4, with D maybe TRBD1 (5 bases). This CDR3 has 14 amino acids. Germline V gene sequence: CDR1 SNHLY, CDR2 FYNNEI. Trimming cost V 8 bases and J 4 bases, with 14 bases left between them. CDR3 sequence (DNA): TGTGCCAGCGTCGATTCCAGGGTTAATGAAAAACTGTTTTTT. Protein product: CASVDSRVNEKLFF.

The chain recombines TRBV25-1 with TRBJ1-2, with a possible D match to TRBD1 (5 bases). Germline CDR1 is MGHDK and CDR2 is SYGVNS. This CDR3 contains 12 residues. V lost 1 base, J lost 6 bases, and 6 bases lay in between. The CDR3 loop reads CASSESGHGYTF. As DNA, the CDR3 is TGTGCCAGCAGTGAATCAGGGCATGGCTACACCTTC.

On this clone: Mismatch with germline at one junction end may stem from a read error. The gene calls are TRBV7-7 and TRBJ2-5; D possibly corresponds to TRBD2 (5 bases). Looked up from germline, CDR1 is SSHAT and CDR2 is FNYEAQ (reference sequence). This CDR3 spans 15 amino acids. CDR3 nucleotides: TGTGCTAGCAGCCCCCGCGGCGGGCCACAAGAGACCCAGTACTTC. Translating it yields CASSPRGGPQETQYF.

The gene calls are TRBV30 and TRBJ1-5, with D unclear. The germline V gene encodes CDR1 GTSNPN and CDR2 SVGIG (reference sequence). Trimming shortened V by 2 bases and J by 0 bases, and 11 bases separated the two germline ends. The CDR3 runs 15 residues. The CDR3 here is CAWSTVGGSNQPQHF. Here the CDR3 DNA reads TGTGCCTGGAGTACTGTCGGCGGTAGCAATCAGCCCCAGCATTTT.

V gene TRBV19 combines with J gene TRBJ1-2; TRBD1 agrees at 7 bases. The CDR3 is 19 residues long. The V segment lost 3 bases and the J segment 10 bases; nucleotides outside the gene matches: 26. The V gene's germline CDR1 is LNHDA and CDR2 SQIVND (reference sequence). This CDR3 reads CASSIWLSIDRAVEEDYTF. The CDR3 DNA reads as TGTGCCAGTAGTATCTGGCTCTCGATTGACAGGGCGGTGGAAGAAGACTACACCTTC.

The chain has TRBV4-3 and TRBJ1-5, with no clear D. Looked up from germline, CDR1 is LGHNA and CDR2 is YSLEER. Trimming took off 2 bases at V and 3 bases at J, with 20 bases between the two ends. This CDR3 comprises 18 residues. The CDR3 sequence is CASSQPPENSQPNQPQHF. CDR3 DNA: TGCGCCAGCAGCCAACCCCCGGAGAATTCACAGCCCAATCAGCCCCAGCATTTT.

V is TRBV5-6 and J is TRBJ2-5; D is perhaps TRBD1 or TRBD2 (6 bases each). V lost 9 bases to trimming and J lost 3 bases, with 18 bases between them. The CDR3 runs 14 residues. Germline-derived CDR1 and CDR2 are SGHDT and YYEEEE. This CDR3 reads CATSTGRREETQYF. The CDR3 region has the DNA TGTGCCACGTCCACAGGGAGGAGAGAAGAGACCCAGTACTTC.

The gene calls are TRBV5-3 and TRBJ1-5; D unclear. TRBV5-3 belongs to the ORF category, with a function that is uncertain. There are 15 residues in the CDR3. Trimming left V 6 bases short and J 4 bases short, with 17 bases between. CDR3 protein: CARKAVEESNQPQHF. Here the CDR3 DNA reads TGTGCCAGAAAGGCGGTCGAGGAGTCTAATCAGCCCCAGCATTTT.

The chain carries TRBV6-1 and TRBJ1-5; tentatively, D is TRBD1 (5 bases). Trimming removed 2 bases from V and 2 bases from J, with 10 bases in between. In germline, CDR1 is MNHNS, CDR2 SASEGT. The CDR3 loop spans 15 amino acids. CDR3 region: CASSELGGGNQPQHF. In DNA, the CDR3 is TGTGCCAGCAGTGAATTGGGGGGGGGCAATCAGCCCCAGCATTTT.

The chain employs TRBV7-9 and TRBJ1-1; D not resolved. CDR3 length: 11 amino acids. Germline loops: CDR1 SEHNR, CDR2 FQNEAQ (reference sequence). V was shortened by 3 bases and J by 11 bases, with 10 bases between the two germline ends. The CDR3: CASSFPLVAFF. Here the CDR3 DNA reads TGTGCCAGCAGCTTCCCCCTAGTGGCTTTCTTT. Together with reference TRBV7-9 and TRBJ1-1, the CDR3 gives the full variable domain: DTGVSQNPRHKITKRGQNVTFRCDPISEHNRLYWYRQTLGQGPEFLTYFQNEAQLEKSRLLSDRFSAERPKGSFSTLEIQRTEQGDSAMYLCASSFPLVAFFGQGTRLTVV.

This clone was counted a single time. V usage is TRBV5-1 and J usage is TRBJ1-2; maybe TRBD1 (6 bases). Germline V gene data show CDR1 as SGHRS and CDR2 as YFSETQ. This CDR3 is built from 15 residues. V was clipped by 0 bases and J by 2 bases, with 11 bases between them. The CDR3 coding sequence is TGCGCCAGCAGCTTGGAGGGGGGGACCAACTATGGCTACACCTTC. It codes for CASSLEGGTNYGYTF.

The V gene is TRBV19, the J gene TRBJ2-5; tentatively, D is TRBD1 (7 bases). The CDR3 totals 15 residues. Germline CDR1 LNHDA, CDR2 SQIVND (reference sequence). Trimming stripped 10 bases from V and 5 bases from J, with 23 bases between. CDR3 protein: CATKCNRGGFETQYF. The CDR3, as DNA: TGTGCCACAAAATGCAACAGGGGAGGATTTGAGACCCAGTACTTC.

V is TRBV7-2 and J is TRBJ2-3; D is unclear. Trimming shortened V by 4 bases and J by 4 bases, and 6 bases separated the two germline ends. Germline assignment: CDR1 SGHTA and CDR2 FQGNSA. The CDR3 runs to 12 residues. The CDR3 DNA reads TGTGCCAGCAGCTACAGAGCAGATACGCAGTATTTT. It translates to CASSYRADTQYF.

CDR3 amino acids: CASSRLGGTNNEQFF. The CDR3 DNA reads TGTGCCAGCAGCCGGCTGGGGGGGACGAACAATGAGCAGTTCTTC. V gene TRBV7-6 combines with J gene TRBJ2-1, with 7 bases identical to TRBD2. V was pared by 5 bases and J by 5 bases, with 9 bases of the junction left unmatched. This CDR3 contains 15 residues. CDR1 and CDR2 from the germline V gene are SGHVS and FNYEAQ.

CDR3 sequence (DNA): TGTGCCAGCAGTGCCTTGCGACAGGGGGCAATTGGCTACACCTTC. Amino acid sequence: CASSALRQGAIGYTF. The chain couples TRBV27 to TRBJ1-2, with TRBD1 matching 10 bases. The germline V gene encodes CDR1 MNHEY and CDR2 SMNVEV (reference sequence). CDR3 length: 15 amino acids. The junction had 10 bases not matched to a gene; V was cut back by 5 bases and J by 7 bases.

CDR3 coding DNA: TGTGCCAGCAGTGGATGGGCGGGAGGTCAGTACGAGCAGTACTTC. Its protein product is CASSGWAGGQYEQYF. The chain recombines TRBV14 with TRBJ2-7, with 8 bases that match TRBD2. Germline trimming cut 6 bases from V and 4 bases from J; bases unmatched to any gene: 11. CDR3 length equals 15 residues. The germline V gene has CDR1 SGHDN and CDR2 FVKESK.

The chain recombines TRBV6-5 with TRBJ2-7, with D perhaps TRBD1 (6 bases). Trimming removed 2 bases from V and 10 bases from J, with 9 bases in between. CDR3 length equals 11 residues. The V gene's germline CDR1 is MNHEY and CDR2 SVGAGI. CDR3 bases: TGTGCCAGCAGTTACCGACAGGCCCAGTACTTC. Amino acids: CASSYRQAQYF.

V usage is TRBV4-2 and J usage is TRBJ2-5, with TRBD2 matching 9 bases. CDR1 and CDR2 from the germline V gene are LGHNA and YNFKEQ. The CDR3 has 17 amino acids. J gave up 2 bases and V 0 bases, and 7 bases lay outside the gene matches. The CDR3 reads CASSQDTGTSLQETQYF. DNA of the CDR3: TGTGCCAGCAGCCAAGACACCGGGACTAGCCTACAAGAGACCCAGTACTTC.

The CDR3 DNA is TGTGCCAGCAGTCCGGACAGGGGGCGCGTCCAGCCCCAGCATTTT. Protein: CASSPDRGRVQPQHF. The chain is built from TRBV7-2 and TRBJ1-5, with TRBD1 matching 11 bases. The junction had 8 bases not matched to a gene; V was cut back by 6 bases and J by 7 bases. Germline CDR1 and CDR2: SGHTA and FQGNSA. This CDR3 is built from 15 residues.

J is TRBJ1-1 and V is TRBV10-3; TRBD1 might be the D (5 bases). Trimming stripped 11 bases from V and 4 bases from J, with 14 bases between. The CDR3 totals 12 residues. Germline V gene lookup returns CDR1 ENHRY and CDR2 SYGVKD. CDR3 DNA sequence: TGTGCCGTAGGCGGGGGAGGCACTGAAGCTTTCTTT. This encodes CAVGGGGTEAFF.

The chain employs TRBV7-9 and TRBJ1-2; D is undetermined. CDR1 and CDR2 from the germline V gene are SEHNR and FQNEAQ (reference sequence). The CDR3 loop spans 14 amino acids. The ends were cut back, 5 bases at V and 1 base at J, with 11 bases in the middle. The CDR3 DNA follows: TGTGCCAGCAGCCGGACGGGTAATAACTATGGCTACACCTTC. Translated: CASSRTGNNYGYTF.

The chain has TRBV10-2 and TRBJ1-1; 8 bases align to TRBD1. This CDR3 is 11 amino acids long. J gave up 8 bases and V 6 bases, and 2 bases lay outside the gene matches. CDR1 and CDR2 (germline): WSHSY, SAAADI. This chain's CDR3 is CASRQGEEAFF. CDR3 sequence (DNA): TGCGCCAGCAGACAGGGGGAAGAAGCTTTCTTT.

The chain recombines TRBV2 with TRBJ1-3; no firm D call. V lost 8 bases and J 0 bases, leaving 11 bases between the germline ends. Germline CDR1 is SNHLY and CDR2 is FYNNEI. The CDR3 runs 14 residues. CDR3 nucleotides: TGTGCCAGCCTCGGGCGAGACTCTGGAAACACCATATATTTT. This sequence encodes CASLGRDSGNTIYF.

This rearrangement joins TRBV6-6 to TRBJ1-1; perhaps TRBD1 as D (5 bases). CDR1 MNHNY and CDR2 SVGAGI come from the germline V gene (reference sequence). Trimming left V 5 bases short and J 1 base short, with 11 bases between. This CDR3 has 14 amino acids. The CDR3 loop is CASSDSFGNTEAFF. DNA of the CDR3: TGTGCCAGCAGTGACAGCTTCGGGAACACTGAAGCTTTCTTT.

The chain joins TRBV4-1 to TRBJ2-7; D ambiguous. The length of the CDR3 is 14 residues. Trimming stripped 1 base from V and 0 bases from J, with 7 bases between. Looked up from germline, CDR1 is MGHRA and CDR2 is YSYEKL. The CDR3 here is CASSQVTISYEQYF. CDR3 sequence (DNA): TGCGCCAGCAGCCAAGTAACAATCTCCTACGAGCAGTACTTC.